This passage covers 23 T cell receptor beta chains from one sample sequenced in a study of PD-1 blockade in mismatch repair-deficient tumors. The time point denotes: roughly ten-day in vitro stimulation with candidate neoantigen peptide 6. These receptors have no identified antigens. Method: immunoSEQ multiplex PCR; TCRdb's copy keeps in-frame clones and lacks some. The sample includes about 14,000 clones, more than 85% seen only once; the top ten take 4.6%. The starting material was cells cultured in vitro, obtained from a patient treated with pembrolizumab. The receptors derive from an adult with mismatch repair-deficient cancer.

V is TRBV2 and J is TRBJ2-2, with D tentatively TRBD2 (5 bases). With 1 base removed from V and 6 bases from J, the gap between germline ends came to 12 bases. Germline loops: CDR1 SNHLY, CDR2 FYNNEI. This CDR3 comprises 15 residues. CDR3 bases: TGTGCCAGCAGTGAAGTTGAGCGGAAAGCCGGGGAGCTGTTTTTT. It encodes CASSEVERKAGELFF.

The V and J genes are TRBV27 and TRBJ1-4, with D unresolved. Per the germline V gene, CDR1 is MNHEY and CDR2 is SMNVEV (reference sequence). The CDR3 sequence is 13 residues long. The ends were cut back, 6 bases at V and 4 bases at J, with 9 bases in the middle. This CDR3 is CASRPLGNEKLFF. The CDR3 bases are TGTGCCAGCAGACCCCTCGGTAATGAAAAACTGTTTTTT.

This clone was seen more than once but under ten times. CDR3 amino acids: CASSLGLAANTGELFF. In DNA form, the CDR3 reads TGCGCCAGCAGCTTGGGACTAGCGGCTAACACCGGGGAGCTGTTTTTT. The chain uses TRBV5-1 and TRBJ2-2; 9 bases fit TRBD2. The CDR3 runs 16 residues. V shed 0 bases, J shed 2 bases, and the junction held 2 bases outside the gene matches. CDR1 SGHRS and CDR2 YFSETQ come from the germline V gene.

This clone was found once. The DNA of the CDR3 is TGTGCCAGCAGCTCCAGGGGACAGGGCCTGGGGACCCAGTACTTC. Amino acids: CASSSRGQGLGTQYF. This rearrangement joins TRBV7-2 to TRBJ2-5; TRBD1 matches 9 bases. V lost 4 bases to trimming and J lost 7 bases; unmatched junction nucleotides: 10. This CDR3 comprises 15 residues. Germline V gene sequence: CDR1 SGHTA, CDR2 FQGNSA.

This clone was detected only a few times. The chain is built from TRBV27 and TRBJ2-5; D unclear. With 5 bases removed from V and 7 bases from J, the gap between germline ends came to 8 bases. Looked up from germline, CDR1 is MNHEY and CDR2 is SMNVEV (reference sequence). The CDR3 length is 11 residues. The CDR3 DNA sequence: TGTGCCAGCAGTCGATCAGGGACCCAGTACTTC. It specifies CASSRSGTQYF.

This chain uses TRBV29-1 with TRBJ2-7, with 9 bases lining up with TRBD1. V shed 6 bases and J 7 bases; nucleotides not matched to a gene: 13. The CDR3 spans 14 residues. Germline lookup yields CDR1 SQVTM and CDR2 ANQGSEA. The CDR3 region is CSVRGQGAVREQYF. The CDR3 DNA reads TGCAGCGTGAGGGGACAGGGAGCCGTGAGGGAGCAGTACTTC.

The count of this clone is one. The V call is TRBV7-9, the J call TRBJ2-7, with D unclear. V lost 3 bases, J lost 0 bases, and 3 bases lay in between. Germline lookup yields CDR1 SEHNR and CDR2 FQNEAQ (reference sequence). This CDR3 spans 12 amino acids. The CDR3 sequence: CASSFSSYEQYF. The CDR3, as DNA: TGTGCCAGCAGCTTTAGCTCCTACGAGCAGTACTTC.

This rearrangement joins TRBV19 to TRBJ1-2; 7 bases match TRBD1. Looked up from germline, CDR1 is LNHDA and CDR2 is SQIVND (reference sequence). The CDR3 contains 14 residues. J was trimmed by 1 base and V by 7 bases; bases with no gene match: 6. CDR3 amino acids: CASKGDRDNYGYTF. The CDR3 nucleotides read TGTGCCAGTAAGGGAGACAGGGATAACTATGGCTACACCTTC.

This clone was observed a single time. The gene calls are TRBV19 and TRBJ2-7; D may be TRBD1 (6 bases). Per the germline V gene, CDR1 is LNHDA and CDR2 is SQIVND (reference sequence). The CDR3 is 13 residues long. Deletions cut 3 bases from V and 5 bases from J, with 11 bases between. CDR3 DNA: TGTGCCAGTAGTATCAAACAGGGAAACGAGCAGTACTTC. Amino acid sequence: CASSIKQGNEQYF.

CDR3 region: CASSHGNTQYF. The CDR3 nucleotides read TGTGCCAGCTCCCACGGAAATACGCAGTATTTT. This sequence joins TRBV7-2 and TRBJ2-3; no clear D. CDR1 is SGHTA, CDR2 FQGNSA, per germline. This CDR3 contains 11 residues. Between the trimmed V and J ends, which lost 8 bases and 7 bases, there was a span of 10 bases.

This clone was observed a handful of times. The chain combines TRBV14 with TRBJ1-1; no reliable D call. The CDR3 covers 11 residues. With 8 bases removed from V and 4 bases from J, the gap between germline ends came to 8 bases. Germline-derived CDR1 and CDR2 are SGHDN and FVKESK. The CDR3 sequence: CASSVGTEAFF. The CDR3 DNA follows: TGTGCCAGCTCCGTCGGCACTGAAGCTTTCTTT.

The V and J genes are TRBV6-1 and TRBJ1-2; D unresolved. The CDR3 contains 15 residues. CDR1 MNHNS and CDR2 SASEGT come from the germline V gene. V lost 7 bases, J lost 0 bases, and 15 bases lay in between. The CDR3 DNA reads as TGTGCCAGCACCCCTAACCCGGGAGCTAACTATGGCTACACCTTC. Translation gives CASTPNPGANYGYTF.

The sample holds one count of this clone. The chain recombines TRBV7-9 with TRBJ1-3; TRBD1 aligns across 7 bases. The germline CDR1 and CDR2 sequences are SEHNR and FQNEAQ (reference sequence). The CDR3 length is 15 residues. With 4 bases clipped from V and 3 bases from J, the junction kept 6 bases outside the gene matches. CDR3 bases: TGTGCCAGCAGCTCTCCGCGGGACAGTGGAAACACCATATATTTT. Translated, it gives CASSSPRDSGNTIYF.

The DNA of the CDR3 is TGTGCCAGCAGCCAGGATACAGGATTTAATGAAAAACTGTTTTTT. Residues: CASSQDTGFNEKLFF. This chain uses TRBV5-4 with TRBJ1-4; possible D gene TRBD1, 5 bases. The germline CDR1 and CDR2 sequences are SGHNT and YYREEE (reference sequence). V lost 4 bases, J lost 4 bases, and 14 bases lay in between. The CDR3 is 15 residues long.

The genes are TRBV5-4 and TRBJ1-2; D call uncertain. The germline CDR1 and CDR2 sequences are SGHNT and YYREEE (reference sequence). The V gene lost 0 bases and the J gene lost 8 bases, with 8 bases spanning the gap. CDR3 length equals 12 residues. The CDR3 reads CASSLGPEGYTF. CDR3 in DNA: TGTGCCAGCAGCTTGGGTCCCGAGGGCTACACCTTC. The full variable domain, rest sourced from reference TRBV5-4 and TRBJ1-2, is ETGVTQSPTHLIKTRGQQVTLRCSSQSGHNTVSWYQQALGQGPQFIFQYYREEENGRGNFPPRFSGLQFPNYSSELNVNALELDDSALYLCASSLGPEGYTFGSGTRLTVV.

CDR3 in amino acids: CASSYSTSSEAFF. The CDR3 nucleotides are TGTGCCAGCAGTTACTCGACCAGCTCTGAAGCTTTCTTT. The chain has TRBV6-5 and TRBJ1-1, with no clear D. Germline V gives CDR1 MNHEY, CDR2 SVGAGI. Trimming took off 0 bases at V and 6 bases at J, with 8 bases between the two ends. The CDR3 contains 13 residues.

This rearrangement joins TRBV28 to TRBJ2-5; TRBD2 agrees at 8 bases. The CDR3 is made up of 14 amino acids. CDR1 and CDR2 (germline): MDHEN, SYDVKM. The trim removed 6 bases at V and 5 bases at J, leaving 8 bases unmatched. CDR3 in DNA: TGTGCCAGCAGAATCAGCGGGAGTAGGGAGACCCAGTACTTC. It is translated as CASRISGSRETQYF.

The V and J genes are TRBV11-2 and TRBJ2-2; D is unclear. CDR1 is SGHAT, CDR2 FQNNGV, per germline. This CDR3 is built from 18 residues. Trimming left V 5 bases short and J 0 bases short, with 19 bases between. The CDR3 sequence is CASSLRVGLNANTGELFF. For the CDR3, the DNA is TGTGCCAGCAGCCTACGGGTAGGCTTAAACGCGAACACCGGGGAGCTGTTTTTT.

This chain uses TRBV5-1 with TRBJ2-3; TRBD2 matches at 11 bases. This CDR3 spans 16 amino acids. Trimming took 4 bases from V and 1 from J; bases not matched to a gene: 5. Per germline, CDR1 SGHRS and CDR2 YFSETQ. CDR3 DNA sequence: TGCGCCAGCAGCCTGGGACTAGCGGCCCGCACAGATACGCAGTATTTT. Its protein is CASSLGLAARTDTQYF.

The chain links TRBV27 to TRBJ1-1; D may be TRBD1 (5 bases). The CDR3 runs 12 residues. Per germline, CDR1 MNHEY and CDR2 SMNVEV (reference sequence). Trimming left V 3 bases short and J 10 bases short, with 12 bases between. The DNA for the CDR3 is TGTGCCAGCAGTTTTAATGGGGGAGGAGCTTTCTTT. Its protein product is CASSFNGGGAFF.

The chain employs TRBV7-7 and TRBJ2-3, with D hard to call. Germline-derived CDR1 and CDR2 are SSHAT and FNYEAQ (reference sequence). CDR3 size: 14 residues. V was shortened by 2 bases and J by 4 bases, with 10 bases between the two germline ends. CDR3 loop: CASSLTGRSDTQYF. In DNA, the CDR3 is TGTGCCAGCAGCTTAACCGGCCGCTCAGATACGCAGTATTTT.

J is TRBJ2-5 and V is TRBV5-1, with D possibly being TRBD2 (5 bases). This CDR3 comprises 15 residues. The germline CDR1 and CDR2 sequences are SGHRS and YFSETQ. V dropped 4 bases and J dropped 4 bases, with 17 bases sitting between them. The CDR3 bases are TGCGCCAGCAGCACGCGCTCGGGGTTTGGAGAGACCCAGTACTTC. Translation gives CASSTRSGFGETQYF. The full variable domain, with the rest looked up from reference TRBV5-1 and TRBJ2-5, is KAGVTQTPRYLIKTRGQQVTLSCSPISGHRSVSWYQQTPGQGLQFLFEYFSETQRNKGNFPGRFSGRQFSNSRSEMNVSTLELGDSALYLCASSTRSGFGETQYFGPGTRLLVL.

This clone was counted once. The chain combines TRBV13 with TRBJ2-5; D is unresolved. There are 15 residues in the CDR3. Germline V gives CDR1 PRHDT, CDR2 FYEKMQ (reference sequence). Trimming removed 2 bases at V and 4 bases at J, with 14 bases between. The CDR3 region has the DNA TGTGCCAGCAGCTTAACCCCGCCTAGGTCAGAGACCCAGTACTTC. It encodes CASSLTPPRSETQYF.